This TCR beta chain was identified during a study of early T cells in non-severe SARS-CoV-2 infection. The CDR3 totals 13 residues. Trimming pared 10 bases from V and 1 base from J, leaving 8 bases between. Via MiXCR, TCRdb re-called the 5' RACE reads, giving one row per CDR3 protein. Of about 100,000 distinct CDR3 sequences detected, under 15% appear once; the ten largest clones hold about 2%. This chain links TRBV12-3 or TRBV12-4 with TRBJ2-6; D is unclear. Sequencing used whole blood. This TCR was sampled from an adult who was a healthcare worker with PCR-confirmed SARS-CoV-2 infection or an uninfected control (not recorded which). The CDR3 loop reads CATRVSGANVLTF. CDR3 in DNA: TGTGCCACCCGGGTTTCTGGGGCCAACGTCCTGACTTTC.